These 9 T cell receptor beta chains were all obtained from the same sample, sequenced in a study of CD8+ T cells in alopecia areata. The study sorted pooled cutaneous lymph node cells by CD4, CD8alpha, NKG2D, NKG2ACE and other markers. Reverse transcribed after extraction, RNA yielded cDNA as the sequencing template. Profiling relied on immunoSEQ multiplex PCR, and the TCRdb table lists in-frame clones only, not all of them. Sampling found 200,000 to 300,000 clones, none seen once. The sample was CD4+ T cells sorted from a lymph node. These receptor sequences come from a C3H/HeJ mouse with alopecia areata. MHC haplotype of the mouse line: H2-k.

Only a few counts were recorded for this clone. All gene names here are mouse names. The missing CDR3 end, 4 residues past where the read stops, is filled in from the germline J gene. The chain joins TRBV1 to TRBJ2-3, with 12 positions matching TRBD2. V was pared by 3 bases and J by 2 bases, with 3 bases of the junction left unmatched. The CDR3 is 16 amino acids. Germline-derived CDR1 and CDR2 are NSQYPW and LRSPGD (reference sequence). The CDR3 bases that were read are TGCACCTGCAGTGCGACTGGGGGGGCGCATGCAGAA. It specifies CTCSATGGAHAE. The whole CDR3 sequence reads CTCSATGGAHAETLYF.

To note about this clone: The genes and germline here are from mouse. The missing CDR3 end, 4 residues past where the read stops, is filled in from the germline J gene. The chain couples TRBV13-3 to TRBJ2-5; TRBD2 might be the D (5 bases). Germline-derived CDR1 and CDR2 are NNHDY and SYVADS. CDR3 size: 13 residues. CDR3 bases read: TGTGCCAGCAGTGATGGGACTTACGAC. This sequence encodes CASSDGTYD. The whole CDR3 reads CASSDGTYDTQYF.

This clone was recorded a few times. Gene names follow the mouse nomenclature. The sequenced fragment ends 4 residues before the CDR3 boundary, so the rest is inferred from the germline J gene. The genes are TRBV13-3 and TRBJ2-2; 9 nucleotides line up with TRBD1. Per the germline V gene, CDR1 is NNHDY and CDR2 is SYVADS. The CDR3 totals 16 residues. The V segment lost 1 base and the J segment 4 bases; nucleotides outside the gene matches: 5. The CDR3 here is CASSDYRGRRTGQLYF. Partial CDR3 DNA: TGTGCCAGCAGTGATTACAGGGGGCGCCGCACCGGG.

Of note for this clone: Genes here carry mouse names. Coverage ceases 4 residues before the CDR3 finishes, and the germline J gene fills in the end. V gene TRBV14 combines with J gene TRBJ2-5, with TRBD1 identical over 10 bases. The length of the CDR3 is 14 residues. Germline CDR1 and CDR2: SGHDT and FRDEAV. The CDR3: CASSSTGGWDTQYF. The sequenced CDR3 bases are TGTGCCAGCAGTTCGACAGGGGGCTGGGAC.

This clone showed up just a few times. The genes are named according to mouse. The read ends 4 residues before the CDR3 terminus; that terminus is restored from the germline J gene. The V gene is TRBV19, the J gene TRBJ2-1; 9 positions match TRBD1. The CDR3 is 16 amino acids. With 3 bases clipped from V and 6 bases from J, the junction kept 10 bases outside the gene matches. CDR1 and CDR2 from the germline V gene are FNHDT and SITEND (reference sequence). CDR3 sequence: CASSTGQGGGVAEQFF. The part of the CDR3 DNA that was read is TGTGCCAGCAGTACGGGACAGGGCGGAGGAGTTGCT.

Points on this clone: Any gene name here is a mouse gene name. The read ends 4 residues early relative to the CDR3; the germline J gene fills the gap. The chain links TRBV12-1 to TRBJ2-1, with 10 bases identical to TRBD2. This CDR3 is 17 amino acids long. Germline V gives CDR1 SGHSN, CDR2 HYEKVE. Trimming cost V 0 bases and J 1 base; bases outside gene matches: 5. The CDR3 spells CASSLKAGGANYAEQFF. The part of the CDR3 DNA that was read is TGTGCCAGCTCTCTCAAGGCTGGGGGGGCCAACTATGCT.

As regards this clone: The gene names given are mouse names. With the read ending 4 residues before the CDR3 end, the germline J gene is used to fill in that end. Other nucleotide sequences in the sample specify the same CDR3. The chain is built from TRBV13-1 and TRBJ2-3; 9 bases agree with TRBD2. The ends lost 5 bases at V and 0 bases at J; junction bases unmatched: 4. The CDR3 runs to 15 residues. Per the germline V gene, CDR1 is NSHNY and CDR2 is SYGAGN. The CDR3 sequence is CASRRLGASAETLYF. The sequenced CDR3 bases are TGTGCCAGCAGGAGACTGGGGGCTAGTGCAGAA.

A few counts support this clone. Mouse germline and gene names are used. The sequenced CDR3 bases are TGTGCCTGGAGGCGGGACAGGGCCTCC. This codes for CAWRRDRAS. The CDR3 as a whole reads CAWRRDRASDYTF. The chain couples TRBV31 to TRBJ1-2; 9 positions agree with TRBD1. The CDR3 extends 4 residues past the end of the read, so its final part is completed from the germline J gene. Germline V lookup: CDR1 GKSSPN, CDR2 SITVG. The CDR3 is made up of 13 amino acids. With 3 bases clipped from V and 4 bases from J, the junction kept 3 bases outside the gene matches.

This clone was detected a few times. Gene labels here are mouse ones. The sequenced fragment ends 4 residues before the CDR3 boundary, so the rest is inferred from the germline J gene. In the same sample, other DNA sequences code for this CDR3. The chain joins TRBV14 to TRBJ2-7; weak D call: TRBD2 (6 bases). The CDR3 is 12 residues long. Germline CDR1 SGHDT, CDR2 FRDEAV. The CDR3 loop reads CASSRTGYEQYF. The CDR3 bases that were read are TGTGCCAGCAGCCGCACTGGGTAT.